This TCR beta chain was documented in a study of OX40 agonist ivuxolimab in advanced cancers. Study details: Three individuals attained partial responses, comprising one hepatocellular carcinoma case and two cutaneous melanoma cases.

Clones were sequenced by immunoSEQ multiplex PCR, and TCRdb holds only the in-frame ones, with some missing. The data hold about 160,000 clones, with 90% to 95% observed a single time. V lost 2 bases, J lost 5 bases, and 9 bases stayed unmatched. The CDR3 consists of 16 residues. The V gene's germline CDR1 is SGHKS and CDR2 YYEKEE (reference sequence). The sequence came from an adult with an advanced solid tumor such as melanoma, head and neck, liver or kidney cancer. The sequencing used CD4+ or CD8+ T cells sorted from blood, collected in a trial of the OX40 agonist ivuxolimab. The chain combines TRBV5-5 with TRBJ1-4; the match to TRBD1 covers 7 bases. This chain's CDR3 is CASSFSPGTVNEKLFF. DNA of the CDR3: TGTGCCAGCAGCTTCTCTCCCGGGACAGTAAATGAAAAACTGTTTTTT.